The sequence of this T cell receptor (beta chain) was determined in a study of PD-L1 blockade in urothelial cancer. Looking at the study overall: Blood was subjected to analysis at 3 weeks (second dose) and 6 weeks following treatment start.

The repertoire was sequenced with immunoSEQ multiplex PCR; TCRdb's copy has only in-frame clones and lacks some. Among tens of thousands of clones listed, 91% were seen once. Noted time point: pretreatment peripheral blood. The CDR3 covers 15 residues. CDR1 and CDR2 from the germline V gene are SGHNT and YYREEE (reference sequence). The V gene lost 0 bases and the J gene lost 1 base, with 10 bases spanning the gap. The chain has TRBV5-4 and TRBJ1-1; D unresolved. The source of this sequence is a woman aged 55-75 years with urothelial cancer. The sequenced sample was PBMCs, obtained around atezolizumab (anti-PD-L1) treatment. CDR3 nucleotide sequence: TGTGCCAGCAGCTTGGGATCGAGGCCGAACACTGAAGCTTTCTTT. Its protein is CASSLGSRPNTEAFF.